This TCR beta chain was retrieved from a study of blood T cell repertoires in COVID-19. On the study more broadly: COVID-19 samples collected from the United States, Italy and Spain covered acute and convalescent phases. Sample material is recorded as cDNA or gDNA derived from T cells, B-cell-depleted T cells, or PBMCs.

TCRdb's table, derived via immunoSEQ multiplex PCR, lists solely in-frame clones and lacks some. The sample has about 200,000 clones, roughly 90% seen once; the top ten hold roughly 8.4%. The CDR3 consists of 16 residues. With 6 bases clipped from V and 3 bases from J, the junction kept 10 bases outside the gene matches. Germline V lookup: CDR1 SEHNR, CDR2 FQNEAQ (reference sequence). Either two negative PCRs, clearance, or symptom resolution qualified Cohort 3 donors as recovered. The V gene is TRBV7-9, the J gene TRBJ2-3; 9 bases are a match to TRBD1. This clonotype was obtained from a woman in her late teens or twenties who had recovered from COVID-19. What was sequenced was PBMCs or T cells enriched from blood (not recorded which). The chain's CDR3 is CASRRLGQGLTDTQYF. As DNA, the CDR3 is TGTGCCAGCAGACGCCTCGGACAGGGGCTAACAGATACGCAGTATTTT.